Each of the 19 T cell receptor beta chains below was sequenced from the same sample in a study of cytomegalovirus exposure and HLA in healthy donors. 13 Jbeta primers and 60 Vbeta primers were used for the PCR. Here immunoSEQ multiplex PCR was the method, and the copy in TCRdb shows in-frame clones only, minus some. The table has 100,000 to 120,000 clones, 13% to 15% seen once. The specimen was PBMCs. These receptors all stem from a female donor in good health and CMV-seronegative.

CDR3 in amino acids: CASTRTVYNEQFF. CDR3 sequence (DNA): TGTGCCAGCACCCGGACTGTCTACAATGAGCAGTTCTTC. The chain has TRBV2 and TRBJ2-1, with D perhaps TRBD2 (5 bases). V was trimmed by 7 bases and J by 3 bases, leaving 10 bases between them. Germline CDR1 is SNHLY and CDR2 is FYNNEI. The CDR3 loop spans 13 amino acids. The whole variable domain, filled in from reference TRBV2 and TRBJ2-1, reads EPEVTQTPSHQVTQMGQEVILRCVPISNHLYFYWYRQILGQKVEFLVSFYNNEISEKSEIFDDQFSVERPDGSNFTLKIRSTKLEDSAMYFCASTRTVYNEQFFGPGTRLTVL.

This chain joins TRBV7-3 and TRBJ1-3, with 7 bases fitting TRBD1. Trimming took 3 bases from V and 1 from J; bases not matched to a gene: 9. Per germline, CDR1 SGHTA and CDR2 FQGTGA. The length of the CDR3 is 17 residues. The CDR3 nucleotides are TGTGCCAGCAGCTTGACAGGGCCATCGTCATCTGGAAACACCATATATTTT. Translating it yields CASSLTGPSSSGNTIYF.

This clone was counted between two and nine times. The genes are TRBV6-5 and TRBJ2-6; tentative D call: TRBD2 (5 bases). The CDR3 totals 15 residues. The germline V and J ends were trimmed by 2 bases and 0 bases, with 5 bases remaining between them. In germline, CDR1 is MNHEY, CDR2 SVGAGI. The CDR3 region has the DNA TGTGCCAGCAGTTACACTAGCTCTGGGGCCAACGTCCTGACTTTC. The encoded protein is CASSYTSSGANVLTF.

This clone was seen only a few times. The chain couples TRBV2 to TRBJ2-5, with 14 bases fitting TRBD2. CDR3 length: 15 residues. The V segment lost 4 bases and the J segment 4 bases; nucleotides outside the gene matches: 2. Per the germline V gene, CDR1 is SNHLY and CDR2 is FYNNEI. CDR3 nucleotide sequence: TGTGCCAGCAGTGGACTAGCGGGGGGGCGAGAGACCCAGTACTTC. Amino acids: CASSGLAGGRETQYF.

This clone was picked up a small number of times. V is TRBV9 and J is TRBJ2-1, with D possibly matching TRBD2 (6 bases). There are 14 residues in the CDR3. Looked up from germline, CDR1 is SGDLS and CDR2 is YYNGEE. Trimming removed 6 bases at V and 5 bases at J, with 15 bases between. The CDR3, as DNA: TGTGCCAGCACCCGGGACTTGGGTAACAATGAGCAGTTCTTC. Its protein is CASTRDLGNNEQFF.

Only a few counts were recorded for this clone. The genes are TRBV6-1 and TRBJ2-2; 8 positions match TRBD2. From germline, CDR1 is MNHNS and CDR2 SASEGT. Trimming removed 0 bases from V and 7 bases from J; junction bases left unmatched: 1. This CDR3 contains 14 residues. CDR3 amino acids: CASSEAAGVGELFF. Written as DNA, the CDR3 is TGTGCCAGCAGTGAAGCAGCGGGAGTCGGGGAGCTGTTTTTT.

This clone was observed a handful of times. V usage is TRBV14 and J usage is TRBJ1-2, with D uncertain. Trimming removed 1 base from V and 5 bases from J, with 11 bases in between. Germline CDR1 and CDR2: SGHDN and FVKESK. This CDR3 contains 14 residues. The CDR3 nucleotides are TGTGCCAGCAGCCAAGGCGGAGCGCTTTATGGCTACACCTTC. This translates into CASSQGGALYGYTF. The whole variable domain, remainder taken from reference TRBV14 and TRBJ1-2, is EAGVTQFPSHSVIEKGQTVTLRCDPISGHDNLYWYRRVMGKEIKFLLHFVKESKQDESGMPNNRFLAERTGGTYSTLKVQPAELEDSGVYFCASSQGGALYGYTFGSGTRLTVV.

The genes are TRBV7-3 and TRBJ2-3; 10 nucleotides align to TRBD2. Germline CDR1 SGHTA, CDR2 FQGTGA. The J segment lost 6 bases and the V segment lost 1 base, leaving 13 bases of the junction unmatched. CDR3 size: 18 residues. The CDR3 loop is CASSLMWASGSPNDTQYF. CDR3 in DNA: TGTGCCAGCAGCTTAATGTGGGCTAGCGGGAGCCCCAACGATACGCAGTATTTT.

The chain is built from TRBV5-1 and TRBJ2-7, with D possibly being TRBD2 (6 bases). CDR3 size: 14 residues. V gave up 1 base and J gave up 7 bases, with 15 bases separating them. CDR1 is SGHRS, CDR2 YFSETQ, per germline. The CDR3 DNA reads TGCGCCAGCAGCTTGCACCCGGGGGAACGAGAGCAGTACTTC. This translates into CASSLHPGEREQYF.

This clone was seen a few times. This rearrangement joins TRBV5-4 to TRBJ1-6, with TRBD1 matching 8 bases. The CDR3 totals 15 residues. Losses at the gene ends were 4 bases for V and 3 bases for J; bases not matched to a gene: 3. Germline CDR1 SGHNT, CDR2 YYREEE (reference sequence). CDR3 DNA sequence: TGTGCCAGCAGCCAAGGGACAGGCTATAATTCACCCCTCCACTTT. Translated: CASSQGTGYNSPLHF.

The CDR3 coding sequence is TGTGCCAGCAGCTTACATAGAGAGACCCAGTACTTC. It translates to CASSLHRETQYF. This chain uses TRBV7-8 with TRBJ2-5; no clear D gene. V shed 2 bases and J shed 4 bases, with 5 bases lying between them. Germline CDR1 reads SGHVS; CDR2 reads FQNEAQ. The CDR3 sequence is 12 residues long.

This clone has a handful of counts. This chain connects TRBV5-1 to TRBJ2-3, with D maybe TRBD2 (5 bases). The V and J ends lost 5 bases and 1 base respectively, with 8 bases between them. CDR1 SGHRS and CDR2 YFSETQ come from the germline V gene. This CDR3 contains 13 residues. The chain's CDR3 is CASRRAGTDTQYF. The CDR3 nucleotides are TGCGCCAGCAGGAGGGCAGGCACAGATACGCAGTATTTT.

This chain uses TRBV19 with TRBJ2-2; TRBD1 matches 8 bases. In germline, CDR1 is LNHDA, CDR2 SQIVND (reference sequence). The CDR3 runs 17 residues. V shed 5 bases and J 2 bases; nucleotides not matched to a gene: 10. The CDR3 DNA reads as TGTGCCAGTAGTCCCGACAGGGGAGTGTTAAACACCGGGGAGCTGTTTTTT. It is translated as CASSPDRGVLNTGELFF.

The CDR3 spells CASSAGQGKHDEQFF. DNA of the CDR3: TGTGCCAGCTCAGCGGGACAGGGGAAACACGATGAGCAGTTCTTC. The chain is built from TRBV18 and TRBJ2-1, with 10 bases aligning to TRBD1. Germline trimming cut 5 bases from V and 8 bases from J; bases unmatched to any gene: 9. Per germline, CDR1 KGHSH and CDR2 LQKENI. CDR3 length: 15 residues.

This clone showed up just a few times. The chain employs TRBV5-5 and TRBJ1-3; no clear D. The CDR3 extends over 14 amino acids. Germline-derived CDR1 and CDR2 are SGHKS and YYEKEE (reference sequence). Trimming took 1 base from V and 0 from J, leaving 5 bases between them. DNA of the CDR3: TGTGCCAGCAGCTTGTCAGACTCTGGAAACACCATATATTTT. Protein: CASSLSDSGNTIYF.

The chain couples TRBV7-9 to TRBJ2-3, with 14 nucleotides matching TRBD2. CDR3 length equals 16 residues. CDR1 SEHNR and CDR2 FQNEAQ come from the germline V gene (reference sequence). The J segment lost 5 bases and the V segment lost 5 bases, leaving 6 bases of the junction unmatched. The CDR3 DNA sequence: TGTGCCAGCAGCGCTGGGACTAGCGGGAGTGAAGATACGCAGTATTTT. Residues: CASSAGTSGSEDTQYF.

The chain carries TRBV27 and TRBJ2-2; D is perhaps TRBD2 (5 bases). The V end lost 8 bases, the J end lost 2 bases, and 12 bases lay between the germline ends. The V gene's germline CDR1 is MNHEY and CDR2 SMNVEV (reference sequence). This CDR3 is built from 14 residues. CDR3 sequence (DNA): TGTGCCAGCGGCCCCGAGGGAAACACCGGGGAGCTGTTTTTT. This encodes CASGPEGNTGELFF.

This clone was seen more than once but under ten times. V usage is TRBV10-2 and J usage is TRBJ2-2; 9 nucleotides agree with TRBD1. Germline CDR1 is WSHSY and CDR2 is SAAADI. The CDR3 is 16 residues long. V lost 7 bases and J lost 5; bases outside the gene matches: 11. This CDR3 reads CASMGQGETLTGELFF. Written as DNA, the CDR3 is TGCGCCAGCATGGGACAGGGAGAGACGTTAACCGGGGAGCTGTTTTTT.

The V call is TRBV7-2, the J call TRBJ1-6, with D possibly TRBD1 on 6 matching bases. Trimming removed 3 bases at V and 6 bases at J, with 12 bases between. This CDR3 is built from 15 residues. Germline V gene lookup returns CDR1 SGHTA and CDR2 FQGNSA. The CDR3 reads CASSFSQGSNSPLHF. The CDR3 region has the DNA TGTGCCAGCAGCTTCTCGCAGGGGAGTAATTCACCCCTCCACTTT.